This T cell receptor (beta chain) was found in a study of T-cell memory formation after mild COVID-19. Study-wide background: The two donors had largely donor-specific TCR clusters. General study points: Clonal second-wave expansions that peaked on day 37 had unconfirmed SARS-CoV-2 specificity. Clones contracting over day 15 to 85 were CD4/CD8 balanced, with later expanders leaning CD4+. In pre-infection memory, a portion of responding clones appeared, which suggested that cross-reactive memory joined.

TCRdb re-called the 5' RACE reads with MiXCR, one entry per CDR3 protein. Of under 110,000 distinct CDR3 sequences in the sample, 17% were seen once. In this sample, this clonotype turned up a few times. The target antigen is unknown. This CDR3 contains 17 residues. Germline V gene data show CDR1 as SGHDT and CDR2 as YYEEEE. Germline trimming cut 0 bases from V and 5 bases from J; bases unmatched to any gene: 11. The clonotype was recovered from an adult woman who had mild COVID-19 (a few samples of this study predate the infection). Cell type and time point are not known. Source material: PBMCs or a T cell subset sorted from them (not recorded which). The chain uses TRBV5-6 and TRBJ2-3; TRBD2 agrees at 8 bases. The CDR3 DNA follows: TGTGCCAGCAGCTTGGCAGGGTCTCTAGCGGGTCGAGATACGCAGTATTTT. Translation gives CASSLAGSLAGRDTQYF.